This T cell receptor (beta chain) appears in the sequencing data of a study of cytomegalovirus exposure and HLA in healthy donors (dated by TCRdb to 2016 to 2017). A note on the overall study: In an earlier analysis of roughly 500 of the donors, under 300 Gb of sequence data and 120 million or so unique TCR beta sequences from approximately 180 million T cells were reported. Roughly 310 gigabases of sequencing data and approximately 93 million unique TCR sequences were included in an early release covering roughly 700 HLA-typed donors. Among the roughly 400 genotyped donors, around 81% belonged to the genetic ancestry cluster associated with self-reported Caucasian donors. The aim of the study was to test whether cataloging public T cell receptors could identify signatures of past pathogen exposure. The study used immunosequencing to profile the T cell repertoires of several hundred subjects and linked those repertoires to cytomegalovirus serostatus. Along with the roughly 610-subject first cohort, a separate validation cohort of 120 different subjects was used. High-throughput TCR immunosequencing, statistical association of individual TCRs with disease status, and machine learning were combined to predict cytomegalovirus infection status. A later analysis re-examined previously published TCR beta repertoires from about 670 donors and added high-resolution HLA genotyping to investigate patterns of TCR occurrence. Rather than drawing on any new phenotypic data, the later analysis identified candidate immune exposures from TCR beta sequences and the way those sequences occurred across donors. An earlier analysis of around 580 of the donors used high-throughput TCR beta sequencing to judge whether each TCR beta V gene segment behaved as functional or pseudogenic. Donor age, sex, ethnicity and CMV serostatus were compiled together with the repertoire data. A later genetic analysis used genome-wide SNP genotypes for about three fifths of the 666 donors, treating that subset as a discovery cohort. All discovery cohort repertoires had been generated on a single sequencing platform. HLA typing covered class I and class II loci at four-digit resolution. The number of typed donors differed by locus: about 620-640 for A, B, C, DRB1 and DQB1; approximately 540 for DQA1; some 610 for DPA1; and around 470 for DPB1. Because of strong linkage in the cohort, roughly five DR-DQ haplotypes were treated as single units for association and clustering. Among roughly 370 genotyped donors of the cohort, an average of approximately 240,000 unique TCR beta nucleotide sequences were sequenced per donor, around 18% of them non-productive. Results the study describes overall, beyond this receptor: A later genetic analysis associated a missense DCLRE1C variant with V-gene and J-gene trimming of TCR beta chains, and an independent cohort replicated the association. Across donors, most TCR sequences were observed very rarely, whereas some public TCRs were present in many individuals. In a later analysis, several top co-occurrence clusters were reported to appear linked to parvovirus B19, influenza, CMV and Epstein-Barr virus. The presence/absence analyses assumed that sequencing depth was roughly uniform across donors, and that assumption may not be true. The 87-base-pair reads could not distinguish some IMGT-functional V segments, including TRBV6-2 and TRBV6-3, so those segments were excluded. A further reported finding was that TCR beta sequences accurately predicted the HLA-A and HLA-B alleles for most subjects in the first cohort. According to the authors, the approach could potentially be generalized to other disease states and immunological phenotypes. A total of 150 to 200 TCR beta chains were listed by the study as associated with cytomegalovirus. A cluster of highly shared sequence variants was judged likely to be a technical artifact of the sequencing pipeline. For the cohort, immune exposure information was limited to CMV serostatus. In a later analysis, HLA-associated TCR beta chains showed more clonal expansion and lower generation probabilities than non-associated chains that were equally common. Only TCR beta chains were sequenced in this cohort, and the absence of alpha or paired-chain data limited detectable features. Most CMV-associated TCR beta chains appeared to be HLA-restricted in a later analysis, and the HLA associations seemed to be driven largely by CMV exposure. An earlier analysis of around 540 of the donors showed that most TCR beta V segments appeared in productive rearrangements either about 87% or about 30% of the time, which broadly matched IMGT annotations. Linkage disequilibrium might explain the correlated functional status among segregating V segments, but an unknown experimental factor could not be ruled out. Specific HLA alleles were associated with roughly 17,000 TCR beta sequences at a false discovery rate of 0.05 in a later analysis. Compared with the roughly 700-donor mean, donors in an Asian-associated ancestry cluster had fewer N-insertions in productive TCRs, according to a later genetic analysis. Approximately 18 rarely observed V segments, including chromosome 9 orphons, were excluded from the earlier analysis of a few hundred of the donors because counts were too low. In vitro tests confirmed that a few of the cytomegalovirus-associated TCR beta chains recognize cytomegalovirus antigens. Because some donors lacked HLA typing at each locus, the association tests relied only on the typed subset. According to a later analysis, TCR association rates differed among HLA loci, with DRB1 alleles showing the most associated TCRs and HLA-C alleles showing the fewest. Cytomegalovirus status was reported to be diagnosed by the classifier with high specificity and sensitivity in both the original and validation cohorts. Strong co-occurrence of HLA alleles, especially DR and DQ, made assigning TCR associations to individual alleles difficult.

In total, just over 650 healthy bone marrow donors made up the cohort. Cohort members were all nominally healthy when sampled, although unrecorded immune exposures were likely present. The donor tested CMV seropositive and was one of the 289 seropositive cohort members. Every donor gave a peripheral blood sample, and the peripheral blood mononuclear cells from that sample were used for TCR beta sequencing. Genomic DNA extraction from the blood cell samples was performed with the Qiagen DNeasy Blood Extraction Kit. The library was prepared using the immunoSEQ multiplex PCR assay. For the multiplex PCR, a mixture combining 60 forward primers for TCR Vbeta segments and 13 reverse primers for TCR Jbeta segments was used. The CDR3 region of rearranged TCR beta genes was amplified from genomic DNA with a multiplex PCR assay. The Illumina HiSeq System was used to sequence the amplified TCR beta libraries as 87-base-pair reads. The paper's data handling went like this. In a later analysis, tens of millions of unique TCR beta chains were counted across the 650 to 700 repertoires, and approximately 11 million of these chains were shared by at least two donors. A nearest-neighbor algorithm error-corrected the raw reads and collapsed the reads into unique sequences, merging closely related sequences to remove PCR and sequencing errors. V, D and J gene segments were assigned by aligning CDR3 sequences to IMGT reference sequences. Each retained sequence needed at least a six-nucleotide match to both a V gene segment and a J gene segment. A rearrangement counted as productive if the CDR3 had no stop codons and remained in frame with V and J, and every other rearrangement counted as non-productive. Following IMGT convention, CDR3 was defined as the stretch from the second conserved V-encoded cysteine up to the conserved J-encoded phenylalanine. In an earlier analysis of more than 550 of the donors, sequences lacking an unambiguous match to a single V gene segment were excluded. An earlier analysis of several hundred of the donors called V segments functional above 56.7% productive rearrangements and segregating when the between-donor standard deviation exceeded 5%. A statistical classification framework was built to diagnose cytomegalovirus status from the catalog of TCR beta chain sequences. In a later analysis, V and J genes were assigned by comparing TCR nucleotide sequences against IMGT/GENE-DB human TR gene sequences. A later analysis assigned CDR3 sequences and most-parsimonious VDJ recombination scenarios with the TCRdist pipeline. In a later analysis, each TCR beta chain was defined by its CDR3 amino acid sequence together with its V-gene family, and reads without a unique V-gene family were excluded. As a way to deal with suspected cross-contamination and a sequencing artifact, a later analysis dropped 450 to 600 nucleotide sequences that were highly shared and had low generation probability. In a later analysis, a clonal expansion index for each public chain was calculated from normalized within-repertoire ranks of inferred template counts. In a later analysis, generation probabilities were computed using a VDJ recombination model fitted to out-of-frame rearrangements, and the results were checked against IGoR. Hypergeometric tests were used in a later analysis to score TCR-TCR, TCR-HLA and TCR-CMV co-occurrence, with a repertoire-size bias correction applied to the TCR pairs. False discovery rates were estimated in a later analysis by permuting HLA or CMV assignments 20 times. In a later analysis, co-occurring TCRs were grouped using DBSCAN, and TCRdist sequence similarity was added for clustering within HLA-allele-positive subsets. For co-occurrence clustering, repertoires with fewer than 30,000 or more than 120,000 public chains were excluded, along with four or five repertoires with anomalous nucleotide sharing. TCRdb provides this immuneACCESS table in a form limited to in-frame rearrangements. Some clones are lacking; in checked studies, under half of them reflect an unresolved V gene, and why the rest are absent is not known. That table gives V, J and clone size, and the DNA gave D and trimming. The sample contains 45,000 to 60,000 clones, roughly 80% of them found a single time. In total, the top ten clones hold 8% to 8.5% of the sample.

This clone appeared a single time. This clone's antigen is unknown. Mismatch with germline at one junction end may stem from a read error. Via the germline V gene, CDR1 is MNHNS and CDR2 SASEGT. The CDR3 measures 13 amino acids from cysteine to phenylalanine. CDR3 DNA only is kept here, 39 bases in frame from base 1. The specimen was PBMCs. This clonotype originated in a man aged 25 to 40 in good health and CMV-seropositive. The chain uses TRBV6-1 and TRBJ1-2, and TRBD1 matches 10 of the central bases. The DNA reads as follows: TGTGCCGCAGTTGCTGCGGACAGGGGGGTGTCGGTCTTC. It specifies CAAVAADRGVSVF.